Listed below are T cell receptor beta chains from one sample, sequenced in a study of human T cells and chemical hapten exposure. TCRdb fed the 5' RACE reads into MiXCR, producing one record per CDR3 protein. Of about 110,000 distinct CDR3 sequences in the sample, roughly 19% are singletons; the top ten hold approximately 3%. The origin of the receptors is a human donor in good health. CDR3s include the opening cysteine and the closing phenylalanine or tryptophan. D genes are given only for firm matches. Some rows mark clone size as missing; the rest say once, few, many or name a class of expanded clone.

>TRBJ2-5|TRBV10-2|TRBD1|NA
CASRETGRETQYF
TGCGCCAGCAGGGAGACAGGGAGAGAGACCCAGTACTTC
>TRBJ2-3|TRBV27|TRBD1|NA
CASSSTLNRGRGDTQYF
TGTGCCAGCAGCTCCACCCTCAACAGGGGGAGAGGAGATACGCAGTATTTT
>TRBJ1-1|TRBV9|NA|NA
CASSVILDTEAFF
TGTGCCAGCAGCGTAATCCTTGACACTGAAGCTTTCTTT
>TRBJ2-7|TRBV6-5|TRBD2|NA
CASSPVPGLAGEQYF
TGTGCCAGCAGCCCGGTGCCGGGACTAGCAGGCGAGCAGTACTTC
>TRBJ2-7|TRBV29-1|TRBD2|many
CSVRRGGDEQYF
TGCAGCGTCAGGCGCGGGGGGGATGAGCAGTACTTC
>TRBJ2-3|TRBV6-1|NA|NA
CASSAADTQYF
TGTGCCAGCAGTGCAGCAGATACGCAGTATTTT
>TRBJ1-5|TRBV4-1|NA|NA
CASSQPTGSSNQPQHF
TGCGCCAGCAGCCAACCGACCGGATCGAGCAATCAGCCCCAGCATTTT
>TRBJ1-1|TRBV5-1|NA|NA
CASSLKQGFTEAFF
TGCGCCAGCAGCTTGAAACAGGGATTCACTGAAGCTTTCTTT
>TRBJ2-3|TRBV9|TRBD2|few
CASSVAGTSGVSTDTQYF
TGTGCCAGCAGCGTCGCCGGGACTAGCGGAGTTAGCACAGATACGCAGTATTTT
>TRBJ1-2|TRBV27|TRBD1|NA
CASSFRDSSYGYTF
TGTGCCAGCAGTTTTAGGGACAGCTCCTATGGCTACACCTTC
>TRBJ2-3|TRBV4-1|NA|NA
CASSQIAAGLYF
TGCGCCAGCAGCCAAATCGCCGCCGGATTGTATTTT
>TRBJ2-1|TRBV12-3/TRBV12-4|NA|NA
CASSRGAVTYNEQFF
TGTGCCAGCAGTCGAGGGGCAGTCACCTACAATGAGCAGTTCTTC
>TRBJ1-1|TRBV28|TRBD1|NA
CASRIWTGATEAFF
TGTGCCAGCAGAATCTGGACAGGGGCGACTGAAGCTTTCTTT
>TRBJ2-2|TRBV9|NA|NA
CASSPRSRGVETGELFF
TGTGCCAGCAGCCCCCGGTCGAGGGGAGTAGAGACCGGGGAGCTGTTTTTT
>TRBJ2-7|TRBV12-3/TRBV12-4|NA|NA
CASRPGLPPYEQYF
TGTGCCAGCAGACCAGGACTACCCCCCTACGAGCAGTACTTC
>TRBJ1-6|TRBV12-3/TRBV12-4|NA|NA
CASSSQGKANSPLHF
TGTGCCAGCAGTTCCCAGGGGAAGGCTAATTCACCCCTCCACTTT
>TRBJ2-7|TRBV7-2|TRBD2|few
CATLGLAGGVPYEQYF
TGTGCCACCCTAGGACTAGCGGGAGGGGTCCCCTACGAGCAGTACTTC
>TRBJ2-7|TRBV9|NA|NA
CASSVGASSYEQYF
TGTGCCAGCAGCGTAGGGGCTAGCTCCTACGAGCAGTACTTC
>TRBJ2-2|TRBV2|TRBD1|few
CASRDRRSTGELFF
TGTGCCAGCCGGGACAGGAGGAGTACCGGGGAGCTGTTTTTT
>TRBJ2-7|TRBV28|TRBD2|NA
CASSLPGLAVSYEQYF
TGTGCCAGCAGTCTCCCCGGACTAGCTGTATCGTACGAGCAGTACTTC
>TRBJ2-1|TRBV24-1|TRBD2|once
CATSDSTSGSYNEQIF
TGTGCCACCAGTGATTCGACTAGCGGGTCCTACAATGAGCAGATCTTC
>TRBJ2-7|TRBV28|TRBD2|few
CASATTSGLTYEQYF
TGTGCCAGCGCCACCACTAGCGGCCTTACCTACGAGCAGTACTTC
>TRBJ2-5|TRBV29-1|NA|NA
CSALRGWETQYF
TGCAGCGCCCTAAGGGGGTGGGAGACCCAGTACTTC
>TRBJ2-1|TRBV5-1|TRBD2|NA
CASSSRLAGGNNEQFF
TGCGCCAGCAGCTCCAGACTAGCGGGAGGAAACAATGAGCAGTTCTTC